This is a list of T cell receptor beta chains from one sample in a study of OX40 agonist ivuxolimab in advanced cancers. Generated by immunoSEQ multiplex PCR, the TCRdb table keeps only in-frame clones and is missing some. The sample holds about 84,000 clones, roughly 89% seen once. The sequenced sample was CD4+ or CD8+ T cells sorted from blood, obtained in a trial of the OX40 agonist ivuxolimab. The receptor source for this set is an adult with an advanced solid tumor such as melanoma, head and neck, liver or kidney cancer. Both conserved end residues are part of each CDR3.

V gene: TRBV9; CDR3 protein: CASSVAGAGGLAGSTDTQYF
V gene: TRBV28; CDR3 protein: CASTLGGMEQFF
V gene: TRBV19; CDR3 protein: CASSAATKWYF
V gene: TRBV28; CDR3 protein: CASSFFRAGVRLATGELFF
V gene: TRBV5-1; CDR3 protein: CASSDTRLAGGLETQYF
V gene: TRBV18; CDR3 protein: CASSNRDGNTEAFF
V gene: TRBV7-9; CDR3 protein: CASSPSGAGVQGETQYF
V gene: TRBV27; CDR3 protein: CASSWTGRRDEQYF
V gene: TRBV28; CDR3 protein: CASSPWGWILEQYF
V gene: TRBV19; CDR3 protein: CASSTSGANVLTF
V gene: TRBV27; CDR3 protein: CASSSMGVHNSPLHF
V gene: TRBV7-9; CDR3 protein: CASSLGSGNTIYF
V gene: TRBV30; CDR3 protein: CAWSVDRVTGELFF
V gene: TRBV5-1; CDR3 protein: CASSLPSYEQYF
V gene: TRBV18; CDR3 protein: CASSPTGGTEAFF
V gene: TRBV5-1; CDR3 protein: CASSLSFDYGYTF
V gene: TRBV2; CDR3 protein: CATSWTPNTEAFF
V gene: TRBV15; CDR3 protein: CATSRTPGSNTEAFF
V gene: TRBV23-1; CDR3 protein: CASSQTGGHGWGGYTF
V gene: TRBV9; CDR3 protein: CASSVAIAIYNEQFF
V gene: TRBV7-9; CDR3 protein: CASSLGLAGAHNEQFF
V gene: TRBV18; CDR3 protein: CASSPSTDTQYF
V gene: TRBV7-3; CDR3 protein: CASSPRLAEAFF
V gene: TRBV10-3; CDR3 protein: CASRDRATEAFF
V gene: TRBV6-1; CDR3 protein: CASSQDRVLVEQFF
V gene: TRBV5-6; CDR3 protein: CASSPTGLATISYEQYF
V gene: TRBV6-1; CDR3 protein: CASTEISGVYGYTF
V gene: TRBV29-1; CDR3 protein: CSVEEGYEQYF